This T cell receptor (beta chain) appears in the sequencing data of a study of T cells in Graves' hyperthyroidism and ophthalmopathy. CDR1 and CDR2 from the germline V gene are WNHNN and SYGVQD (reference sequence). The CDR3 sequence is 14 residues long. The V and J ends lost 3 bases and 5 bases respectively, with 11 bases between them. The source material, RNA transcripts, was used to amplify TCR beta CDR3 regions. An initial round of RT-PCR targeting the TCR CDR3 relied on the HTBI primer set. TCRdb fed the multiplex PCR reads into MiXCR, producing one record per CDR3 protein. The data hold about 380,000 distinct CDR3 sequences, with approximately 17% observed a single time. A few counts support this clonotype.

Sequenced: blood. This clonotype originated in a man between 18 and 35 years old with Graves' ophthalmopathy. This sequence joins TRBV10-1 and TRBJ1-5; D may be TRBD1 (5 bases). CDR3 nucleotides: TGCGCCAGCAGTGAAGGGGCGGAGGATCAGCCCCAGCATTTT. Encoded protein: CASSEGAEDQPQHF.